These 32 T cell receptor beta chains were sequenced from one sample in a study of T cell responses to AZD1222 COVID-19 vaccine. Using immunoSEQ multiplex PCR, the repertoire was profiled, and TCRdb retains in-frame clones only, with some absent. Of 84,000 or so clones listed, about nine tenths are singletons. Sequenced here: peripheral blood, sampled on day 0 of AZD1222 vaccination. The receptors originated from an adult in good health.

This chain uses TRBV9 with TRBJ1-3; D not certain. CDR3 length equals 15 residues. Looked up from germline, CDR1 is SGDLS and CDR2 is YYNGEE. Trimming cost V 0 bases and J 4 bases, with 11 bases left between them. CDR3 loop: CASSVAEGFGNTIYF. CDR3 sequence (DNA): TGTGCCAGCAGCGTAGCTGAAGGGTTCGGAAACACCATATATTTT.

The CDR3 is CASSVRGTVNTGELFF. Here the CDR3 DNA reads TGTGCCAGCAGCGTGAGAGGGACGGTCAACACCGGGGAGCTGTTTTTT. The chain is built from TRBV9 and TRBJ2-2; the D gene could be TRBD1 or TRBD2 (5 bases each). V dropped 2 bases and J dropped 2 bases, with 13 bases sitting between them. Germline-derived CDR1 and CDR2 are SGDLS and YYNGEE. The CDR3 consists of 16 residues.

The chain employs TRBV6-5 and TRBJ1-6; D is perhaps TRBD1 (6 bases). Germline CDR1 MNHEY, CDR2 SVGAGI. The CDR3 extends over 14 amino acids. V was trimmed by 6 bases and J by 9 bases, leaving 15 bases between them. The CDR3 spells CASSLDSPISPLHF. The CDR3 nucleotides are TGTGCCAGCAGCTTGGACAGTCCAATTTCACCCCTCCACTTT.

The chain is built from TRBV3-1 (or the pseudogene TRBV3-2) and TRBJ1-1; D is uncertain. The V end was cut by 1 base, the J end by 4 bases, with 10 bases between. Germline lookup yields CDR1 LGHDT and CDR2 YNNKEL (reference sequence). The CDR3 is made up of 14 amino acids. CDR3 in DNA: TGTGCCAGCAGCCAAGCGGGGAAGGGCACTGAAGCTTTCTTT. This encodes CASSQAGKGTEAFF.

V is TRBV6-5 and J is TRBJ2-5; D ambiguous. The germline V gene has CDR1 MNHEY and CDR2 SVGAGI. The CDR3 loop spans 14 amino acids. Trimming pared 5 bases from V and 1 base from J, leaving 11 bases between. The CDR3 reads CASSPGIAQETQYF. The CDR3 DNA follows: TGTGCCAGCAGTCCCGGCATAGCCCAAGAGACCCAGTACTTC.

The chain is built from TRBV3-1 (or the pseudogene TRBV3-2) and TRBJ2-7; 9 bases are a match to TRBD2. The V gene end was trimmed by 6 bases and the J gene end by 4 bases; junction bases not matched to a gene: 10. CDR3 length: 15 amino acids. The germline gives CDR1 LGHDT, CDR2 YNNKEL (reference sequence). For the CDR3, the DNA is TGTGCCAGCAGAGGGATAGCGGGAGTTGGGTACGAGCAGTACTTC. It specifies CASRGIAGVGYEQYF.

The chain links TRBV7-2 to TRBJ1-5, with D possibly TRBD1 on 5 matching bases. Germline CDR1 is SGHTA and CDR2 is FQGNSA. V was shortened by 3 bases and J by 5 bases, with 11 bases between the two germline ends. This CDR3 contains 14 residues. The DNA of the CDR3 is TGTGCCAGCAGCTTTCTATGGGGGGATCAGCCCCAGCATTTT. Translated: CASSFLWGDQPQHF.

The count of this clone is one. The V gene is TRBV29-1, the J gene TRBJ2-3, with D maybe TRBD2 (6 bases). The ends were cut back, 6 bases at V and 3 bases at J, with 10 bases in the middle. This CDR3 is built from 12 residues. CDR1 is SQVTM and CDR2 is ANQGSEA in the germline V gene. DNA for the CDR3: TGCAGCGTCCACGGACTAACAGATACGCAGTATTTT. It is translated as CSVHGLTDTQYF.

This chain connects TRBV2 to TRBJ1-1; maybe TRBD1 (6 bases). Germline assignment: CDR1 SNHLY and CDR2 FYNNEI. This CDR3 contains 14 residues. Trimming removed 10 bases from V and 3 bases from J, with 18 bases in between. CDR3 in DNA: TGTGCCACCGGTCGGGGGGCGCAGGACACTGAAGCTTTCTTT. Its protein is CATGRGAQDTEAFF.

The chain carries TRBV12-3 or TRBV12-4 and TRBJ2-1, with 9 bases that match TRBD1. V shed 9 bases and J 6 bases; nucleotides not matched to a gene: 3. This CDR3 is built from 12 residues. In DNA, the CDR3 is TGTGCCAGTTTGACAGGGGGCAATGAGCAGTTCTTC. This codes for CASLTGGNEQFF.

The chain has TRBV5-1 and TRBJ1-1; tentatively, D is TRBD1 (5 bases). The germline V gene has CDR1 SGHRS and CDR2 YFSETQ. V lost 1 base and J lost 8, with 18 bases in between. The CDR3 consists of 15 residues. The DNA of the CDR3 is TGCGCCAGCAGCTTGACTCGGGACGGTTCTTACGAAGCTTTCTTT. This codes for CASSLTRDGSYEAFF.

The chain employs TRBV15 and TRBJ1-1; a weak D match, TRBD1 (5 bases). CDR3 length equals 13 residues. V was pared by 3 bases and J by 0 bases, with 5 bases between. Germline V CDR1 and CDR2: LNHNV, YYDKDF (reference sequence). The CDR3 protein is CATSRTVNTEAFF. CDR3 nucleotides: TGTGCCACCAGCAGGACAGTGAACACTGAAGCTTTCTTT.

The rearrangement joins TRBV29-1 to TRBJ1-2; D is perhaps TRBD1 (6 bases). Germline CDR1 reads SQVTM; CDR2 reads ANQGSEA. The germline V and J ends were trimmed by 4 bases and 6 bases, with 12 bases remaining between them. The CDR3 loop spans 12 amino acids. The CDR3 here is CSVVKGEDGYTF. The CDR3 DNA reads as TGCAGCGTTGTTAAGGGGGAGGATGGCTACACCTTC.

The V call is TRBV28, the J call TRBJ1-5; D is uncertain. The length of the CDR3 is 14 residues. The V gene's germline CDR1 is MDHEN and CDR2 SYDVKM. V was shortened by 3 bases and J by 1 base, with 7 bases between the two germline ends. The CDR3 reads CASSFHRSNQPQHF. In DNA form, the CDR3 reads TGTGCCAGCAGTTTCCACCGGAGCAATCAGCCCCAGCATTTT.

The chain recombines TRBV28 with TRBJ2-7; D is tentatively TRBD1 or TRBD2 (5 bases each). Trimming cost V 5 bases and J 7 bases, with 12 bases left between them. The CDR3 runs to 12 residues. Germline V CDR1 and CDR2: MDHEN, SYDVKM. The CDR3 DNA follows: TGTGCCAGCAGTGGTCACTGGGGGGAGCAGTACTTC. It specifies CASSGHWGEQYF.

The V call is TRBV11-3, the J call TRBJ1-5; D gene ambiguous. The germline V and J ends were trimmed by 0 bases and 0 bases, with 12 bases remaining between them. The CDR3 covers 17 residues. Germline CDR1 and CDR2: SGHNT and YENEEA. The CDR3 sequence is CASSLESRNYSNQPQHF. The CDR3 DNA reads as TGTGCCAGCAGCTTAGAGAGTCGGAATTATAGCAATCAGCCCCAGCATTTT.

The V and J genes are TRBV15 and TRBJ1-2; a weak D match, TRBD1 (6 bases). CDR3 length: 13 amino acids. The germline V gene has CDR1 LNHNV and CDR2 YYDKDF (reference sequence). Trimming removed 5 bases from V and 4 bases from J, with 11 bases in between. The CDR3 spells CATSQTGIYGYTF. For the CDR3, the DNA is TGTGCCACCAGCCAGACAGGAATCTATGGCTACACCTTC. The variable domain in full, with the rest retrieved from reference TRBV15 and TRBJ1-2, is DAMVIQNPRYQVTQFGKPVTLSCSQTLNHNVMYWYQQKSSQAPKLLFHYYDKDFNNEADTPDNFQSRRPNTSFCFLDIRSPGLGDTAMYLCATSQTGIYGYTFGSGTRLTVV.

V and J are TRBV4-2 and TRBJ2-6; no firm D call. The CDR3 runs to 17 residues. CDR1 LGHNA and CDR2 YNFKEQ come from the germline V gene. V lost 0 bases to trimming and J lost 2 bases, with 11 bases between them. DNA of the CDR3: TGTGCCAGCAGCCAAGAGAGGAGTGGGCCTGGGGCCAACGTCCTGACTTTC. This translates into CASSQERSGPGANVLTF.

The rearrangement joins TRBV9 to TRBJ1-5; 10 positions match TRBD1. After removal of 7 bases from V and 8 bases from J, the junction contained 3 bases not matched to a gene. The CDR3 consists of 12 residues. CDR1 SGDLS and CDR2 YYNGEE come from the germline V gene. CDR3 residues: CASGTGEEPQHF. CDR3 nucleotide sequence: TGTGCCAGCGGGACAGGGGAAGAGCCCCAGCATTTT.

The V gene is TRBV18, the J gene TRBJ1-1, with no clear D. The CDR3 covers 15 residues. Germline V CDR1 and CDR2: KGHSH, LQKENI. The ends were cut back, 5 bases at V and 1 base at J, with 14 bases in the middle. This CDR3 reads CASSGNKLRNTEAFF. CDR3 DNA: TGTGCCAGCTCAGGAAACAAGTTACGGAACACTGAAGCTTTCTTT.

As to this clone: In the same sample, other DNA sequences code for this CDR3. The rearrangement joins TRBV5-1 to TRBJ2-1; 10 nucleotides align to TRBD2. Germline values: CDR1 SGHRS, CDR2 YFSETQ. The J segment lost 0 bases and the V segment lost 2 bases, leaving 2 bases of the junction unmatched. CDR3 length equals 16 residues. This CDR3 reads CASSLAGGSSYNEQFF. DNA of the CDR3: TGCGCCAGCAGCTTAGCGGGAGGGAGCTCCTACAATGAGCAGTTCTTC. The whole variable domain, remainder taken from reference TRBV5-1 and TRBJ2-1, is KAGVTQTPRYLIKTRGQQVTLSCSPISGHRSVSWYQQTPGQGLQFLFEYFSETQRNKGNFPGRFSGRQFSNSRSEMNVSTLELGDSALYLCASSLAGGSSYNEQFFGPGTRLTVL.

The chain joins TRBV19 to TRBJ2-1, with D perhaps TRBD2 (6 bases). Germline CDR1 is LNHDA and CDR2 is SQIVND (reference sequence). This CDR3 spans 17 amino acids. Trimming left V 5 bases short and J 4 bases short, with 21 bases between. In DNA, the CDR3 is TGTGCCAGTAGTTCACGGACGGGGGAGAGGGGATACAATGAGCAGTTCTTC. It encodes CASSSRTGERGYNEQFF.

The chain combines TRBV25-1 with TRBJ1-1; TRBD1 might be the D (6 bases). There are 13 residues in the CDR3. Per the germline V gene, CDR1 is MGHDK and CDR2 is SYGVNS. V was pared by 6 bases and J by 6 bases, with 14 bases between. The CDR3 sequence is CASRPTGLAEAFF. CDR3 sequence (DNA): TGTGCCAGCAGGCCTACAGGGCTCGCTGAAGCTTTCTTT.

The CDR3 DNA reads as TGTGCCAGCAGCGTCAGAGGGGAGGACACTGAAGCTTTCTTT. It translates to CASSVRGEDTEAFF. The chain couples TRBV9 to TRBJ1-1; possible D gene TRBD1, 5 bases. CDR3 length: 14 residues. From germline, CDR1 is SGDLS and CDR2 YYNGEE. Trimming stripped 2 bases from V and 3 bases from J, with 11 bases between.

The chain carries TRBV28 and TRBJ1-2; possibly TRBD1 for D (5 bases). This CDR3 has 12 residues. CDR1 and CDR2 from the germline V gene are MDHEN and SYDVKM. The V end lost 4 bases, the J end lost 9 bases, and 12 bases lay between the germline ends. The CDR3 nucleotides are TGTGCCAGCAGTTCCTCAGGGTGGAGCTACACCTTC. This translates into CASSSSGWSYTF.

The chain has TRBV30 and TRBJ1-2, with a weak D call TRBD1 (6 bases). The CDR3 length is 14 residues. In germline, CDR1 is GTSNPN, CDR2 SVGIG (reference sequence). The V end lost 7 bases, the J end lost 4 bases, and 19 bases lay between the germline ends. The CDR3 coding sequence is TGTGCCTCCGCAGGGGCGGATTGGTTCTATGGCTACACCTTC. Translating it yields CASAGADWFYGYTF. Full variable domain (outside the CDR3, taken from reference TRBV30 and TRBJ1-2): SQTIHQWPATLVQPVGSPLSLECTVEGTSNPNLYWYRQAAGRGLQLLFYSVGIGQISSEVPQNLSASRPQDRQFILSSKKLLLSDSGFYLCASAGADWFYGYTFGSGTRLTVV.

CDR3 DNA sequence: TGCGCCAGCAGTGAGTCGAATAATTCACCCCTCCACTTT. Amino acids: CASSESNNSPLHF. This sequence joins TRBV10-2 and TRBJ1-6; D gene ambiguous. Trimming removed 0 bases at V and 5 bases at J, with 2 bases between. The CDR3 has 13 amino acids. The germline gives CDR1 WSHSY, CDR2 SAAADI.

This clone appeared a single time. The V call is TRBV7-9, the J call TRBJ2-1; 7 bases map to TRBD2. The length of the CDR3 is 14 residues. Germline CDR1 and CDR2: SEHNR and FQNEAQ (reference sequence). The junction had 10 bases not matched to a gene; V was cut back by 5 bases and J by 9 bases. CDR3 sequence (DNA): TGTGCCAGCAGCCCCCAGCGGGAAGGCAGTGAGCAGTTCTTC. Translation: CASSPQREGSEQFF.

This clone has a single count. The chain combines TRBV19 with TRBJ1-5, with TRBD1 matching 7 bases. The CDR3 spans 14 residues. Germline values: CDR1 LNHDA, CDR2 SQIVND (reference sequence). Trimming took 4 bases from V and 2 from J; bases not matched to a gene: 2. Here the CDR3 DNA reads TGTGCCAGTAGTACTGACAGGGGCAATCAGCCCCAGCATTTT. It yields the protein CASSTDRGNQPQHF.

The DNA for the CDR3 is TGTGCCAGCAGTTACTCGTTACGGTCCAGGGTGGAAAAACTGTTTTTT. Protein sequence: CASSYSLRSRVEKLFF. This chain uses TRBV6-5 with TRBJ1-4, with D possibly being TRBD1 (5 bases). This CDR3 comprises 16 residues. Deletions cut 0 bases from V and 8 bases from J, with 16 bases between. The germline V gene has CDR1 MNHEY and CDR2 SVGAGI.

This chain connects TRBV19 to TRBJ1-2, with a tentative D call TRBD1 (5 bases). Per germline, CDR1 LNHDA and CDR2 SQIVND (reference sequence). The CDR3 is 13 residues long. Trimming pared 3 bases from V and 2 bases from J, leaving 7 bases between. The CDR3 reads CASSMGENYGYTF. The CDR3 coding sequence is TGTGCCAGTAGTATGGGGGAGAACTATGGCTACACCTTC. The full variable domain, its missing parts supplied by reference TRBV19 and TRBJ1-2, is DGGITQSPKYLFRKEGQNVTLSCEQNLNHDAMYWYRQDPGQGLRLIYYSQIVNDFQKGDIAEGYSVSREKKESFPLTVTSAQKNPTAFYLCASSMGENYGYTFGSGTRLTVV.

The chain recombines TRBV18 with TRBJ1-1; D is ambiguous. This CDR3 comprises 13 residues. Trimming left V 3 bases short and J 7 bases short, with 12 bases between. Germline assignment: CDR1 KGHSH and CDR2 LQKENI. The chain's CDR3 is CASSPTPQNEAFF. The DNA of the CDR3 is TGTGCCAGCTCACCCACACCCCAGAATGAAGCTTTCTTT.